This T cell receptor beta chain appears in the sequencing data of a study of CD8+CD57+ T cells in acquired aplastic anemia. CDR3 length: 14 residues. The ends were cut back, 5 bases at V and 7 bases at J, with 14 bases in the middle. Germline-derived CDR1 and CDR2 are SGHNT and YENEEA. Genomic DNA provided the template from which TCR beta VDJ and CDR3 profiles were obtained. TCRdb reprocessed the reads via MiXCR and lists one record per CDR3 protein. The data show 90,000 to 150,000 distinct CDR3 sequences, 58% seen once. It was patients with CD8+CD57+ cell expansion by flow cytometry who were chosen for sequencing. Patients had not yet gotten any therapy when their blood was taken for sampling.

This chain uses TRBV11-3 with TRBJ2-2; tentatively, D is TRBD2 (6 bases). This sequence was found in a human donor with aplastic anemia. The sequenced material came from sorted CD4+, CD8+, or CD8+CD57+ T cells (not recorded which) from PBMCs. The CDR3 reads CASSPLAKGGELFF. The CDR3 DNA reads TGTGCCAGCAGCCCTCTAGCGAAGGGCGGGGAGCTGTTTTTT.